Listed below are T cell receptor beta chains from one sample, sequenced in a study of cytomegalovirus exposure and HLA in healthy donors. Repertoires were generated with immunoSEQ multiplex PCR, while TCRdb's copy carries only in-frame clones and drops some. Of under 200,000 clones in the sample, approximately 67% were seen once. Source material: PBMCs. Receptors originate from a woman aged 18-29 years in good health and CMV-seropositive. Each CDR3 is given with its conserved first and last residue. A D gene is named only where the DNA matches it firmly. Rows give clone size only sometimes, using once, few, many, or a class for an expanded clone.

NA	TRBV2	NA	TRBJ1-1	CASTFGAEAFF	TGTGCCAGCACCTTCGGGGCTGAAGCTTTCTTT
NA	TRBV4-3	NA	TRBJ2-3	CASSHRFTDTQYF	TGCGCCAGCAGCCACCGGTTCACAGATACGCAGTATTTT
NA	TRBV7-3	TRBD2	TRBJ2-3	CASSSSGTSGRTDTQYF	TGTGCCAGCAGCTCTTCCGGGACTAGCGGGAGGACAGATACGCAGTATTTT
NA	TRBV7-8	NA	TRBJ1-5	CASSLERWGEGSNQPQHF	TGTGCCAGCAGCTTAGAAAGGTGGGGCGAAGGTAGCAATCAGCCCCAGCATTTT
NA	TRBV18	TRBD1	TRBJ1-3	CASSRGQDYGNTIYF	TGTGCCAGCTCACGAGGACAGGACTATGGAAACACCATATATTTT
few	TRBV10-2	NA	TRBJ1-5	CQLHRKRVLRTAYTHYSNQPQHF	TGCCAACTCCACAGGAAACGGGTACTTAGGACAGCCTATACTCATTATAGCAATCAGCCCCAGCATTTT
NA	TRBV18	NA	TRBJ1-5	CASSPIELDQPQHF	TGTGCCAGCTCACCAATCGAGCTAGATCAGCCCCAGCATTTT
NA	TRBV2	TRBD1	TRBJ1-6	CASSGDRGSSPLHF	TGTGCCAGCAGTGGAGACAGGGGGAGTTCACCCCTCCACTTT
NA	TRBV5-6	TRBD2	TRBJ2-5	CASSHILEAGGLRGETQYF	TGTGCCAGCAGCCATATCTTGGAGGCGGGGGGGTTAAGGGGAGAGACCCAGTACTTC
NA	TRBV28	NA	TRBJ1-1	CASSFRNTEAFF	TGTGCCAGCAGTTTCAGAAACACTGAAGCTTTCTTT
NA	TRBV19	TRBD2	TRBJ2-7	CASSPPTSAYEQYF	TGTGCCAGTAGTCCCCCGACTAGCGCCTACGAGCAGTACTTC
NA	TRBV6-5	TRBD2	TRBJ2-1	CASSSGTSGDLEQFF	TGTGCCAGCAGTTCCGGGACTAGCGGGGACTTGGAGCAGTTCTTC
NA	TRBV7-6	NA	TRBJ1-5	CASSFIQPQHF	TGTGCCAGCAGCTTCATTCAGCCCCAGCATTTT
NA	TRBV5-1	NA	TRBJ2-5	CASTSQPAAGETQYF	TGCGCCAGCACCTCCCAACCCGCGGCGGGGGAGACCCAGTACTTC
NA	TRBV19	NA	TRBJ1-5	CATDSFNQPQHF	TGTGCCACTGACAGCTTCAATCAGCCCCAGCATTTT
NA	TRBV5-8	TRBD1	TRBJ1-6	CASSWALGTAENSPLHF	TGTGCCAGCAGCTGGGCTTTGGGGACAGCGGAAAATTCACCCCTCCACTTT
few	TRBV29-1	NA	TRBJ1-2	CSVSPRAGVGGYTF	TGCAGCGTTTCTCCTCGAGCGGGGGTTGGGGGCTACACCTTC
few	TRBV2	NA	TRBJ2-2	CASSEERNTGELFF	TGTGCCAGCAGTGAGGAGCGGAACACCGGGGAGCTGTTTTTT
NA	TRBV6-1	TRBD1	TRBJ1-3	CASSEAIPEGGGNTIYF	TGTGCCAGCAGTGAAGCGATCCCCGAAGGAGGGGGCAACACCATATATTTT
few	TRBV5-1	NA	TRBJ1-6	CASSFGGNNSPLHF	TGCGCCAGCAGCTTTGGCGGTAATAATTCACCCCTCCACTTT
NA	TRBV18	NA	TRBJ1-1	CASSPLYLNTEAFF	TGTGCCAGCTCACCACTATATCTGAACACTGAAGCTTTCTTT
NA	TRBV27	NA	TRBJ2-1	CASSLQAGPYNEQFF	TGTGCCAGCAGTCTCCAGGCGGGACCCTACAATGAGCAGTTCTTC
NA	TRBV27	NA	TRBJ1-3	CASSPRTAGNTIYF	TGTGCCAGCAGTCCCCGGACAGCTGGAAACACCATATATTTT
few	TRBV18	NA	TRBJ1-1	CASSPPDLGNTEAFF	TGTGCCAGCTCACCACCTGATCTCGGGAACACTGAAGCTTTCTTT
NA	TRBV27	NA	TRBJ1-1	CASSYDRNTEAFF	TGTGCCAGCAGTTACGACAGGAACACTGAAGCTTTCTTT
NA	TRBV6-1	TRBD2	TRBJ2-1	CATRPLAGEDEQFF	TGTGCCACCAGGCCACTAGCGGGAGAGGATGAGCAGTTCTTC
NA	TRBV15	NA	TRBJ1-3	CATSRVMGNTIYF	TGTGCCACCAGCAGAGTAATGGGAAACACCATATATTTT
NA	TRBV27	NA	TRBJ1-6	CASSLGENNSPLHF	TGTGCCAGCAGTTTAGGGGAGAATAATTCACCCCTCCACTTT
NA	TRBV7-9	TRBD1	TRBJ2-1	CASSLGQANEQFF	TGTGCCAGCAGCTTGGGACAGGCCAATGAGCAGTTCTTC
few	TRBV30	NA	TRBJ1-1	CAWNRVGTEAFF	TGTGCCTGGAACAGGGTGGGCACTGAAGCTTTCTTT
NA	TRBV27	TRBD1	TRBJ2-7	CASSLVGTGYYEQYF	TGTGCCAGCAGTTTGGTCGGGACAGGGTACTACGAGCAGTACTTC
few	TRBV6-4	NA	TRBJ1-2	CASSDDSYTF	TGTGCCAGCAGTGACGACAGCTACACCTTC
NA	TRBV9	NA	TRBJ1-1	CASSVVGGSEAFF	TGTGCCAGCAGCGTAGTCGGGGGGTCAGAAGCTTTCTTT
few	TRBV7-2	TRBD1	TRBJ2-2	CASSKSRQGTDTGELFF	TGTGCCAGCAGCAAAAGCCGACAGGGAACAGACACCGGGGAGCTGTTTTTT
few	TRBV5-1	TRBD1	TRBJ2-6	CASSQTGGTRGANVLTF	TGCGCCAGCAGCCAGACAGGGGGCACACGTGGGGCCAACGTCCTGACTTTC
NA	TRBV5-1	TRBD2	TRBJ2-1	CASSLIPGLDMYNEQFF	TGCGCCAGCAGCTTGATCCCGGGACTAGATATGTACAATGAGCAGTTCTTC
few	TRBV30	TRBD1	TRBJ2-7	CAWSPGKDRGPYEQYF	TGTGCCTGGAGCCCGGGAAAGGACAGGGGTCCCTACGAGCAGTACTTC
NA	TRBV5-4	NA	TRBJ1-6	CASSLQTQPPLHF	TGTGCCAGCAGCTTACAGACCCAACCACCCCTCCACTTT
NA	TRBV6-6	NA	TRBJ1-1	CASSRTGTPNTEAFF	TGTGCCAGCAGCCGAACCGGGACACCGAACACTGAAGCTTTCTTT
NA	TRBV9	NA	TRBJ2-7	CASSAPRSYEQYF	TGTGCCAGCAGCGCCCCTAGGAGCTACGAGCAGTACTTC
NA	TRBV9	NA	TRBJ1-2	CASSPSGRGYTF	TGTGCCAGCAGCCCTAGCGGGCGCGGCTACACCTTC
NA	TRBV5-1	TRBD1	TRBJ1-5	CASSFGTGGNQPQHF	TGCGCCAGCAGCTTCGGGACAGGGGGCAATCAGCCCCAGCATTTT
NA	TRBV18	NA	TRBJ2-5	CASSPRTANHQETQYF	TGTGCCAGCTCACCACGGACAGCCAACCACCAGGAGACCCAGTACTTC
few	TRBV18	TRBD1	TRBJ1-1	CASHRQGAGMNTEAFF	TGTGCCAGCCATCGACAGGGGGCAGGGATGAACACTGAAGCTTTCTTT
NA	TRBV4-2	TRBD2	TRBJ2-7	CASSQGLAGGSYEQYF	TGTGCCAGCAGCCAGGGACTAGCGGGGGGGTCCTACGAGCAGTACTTC
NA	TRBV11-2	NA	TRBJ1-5	CASSRGGLGNQPQHF	TGTGCCAGCAGCCGGGGGGGGTTGGGCAATCAGCCCCAGCATTTT
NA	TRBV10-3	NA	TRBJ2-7	CATRDGSYEQYF	TGTGCCACCCGGGATGGCTCCTACGAGCAGTACTTC
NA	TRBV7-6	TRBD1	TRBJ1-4	CASSFFDRGGEKLFF	TGTGCCAGCAGCTTTTTCGACAGGGGTGGGGAAAAACTGTTTTTT
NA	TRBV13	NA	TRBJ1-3	CASSLEGGNTIYF	TGTGCCAGCAGCTTAGAGGGGGGAAACACCATATATTTT
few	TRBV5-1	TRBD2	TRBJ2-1	CASSPQRGSSYNEQFF	TGCGCCAGCAGCCCCCAGCGGGGGAGCTCCTACAATGAGCAGTTCTTC